This entry features one TCR beta chain sequence. This record belongs to a study of blood T cell repertoires in COVID-19. Study as a whole: Donors in the United States, Italy and Spain gave samples during acute or convalescent COVID-19. T cells, B-cell-depleted T cells, or PBMCs provided the cDNA or gDNA that served as material.

CDR3 size: 11 residues. Trimming shortened V by 5 bases and J by 8 bases, and 7 bases separated the two germline ends. CDR1 LNHDA and CDR2 SQIVND come from the germline V gene (reference sequence). Per the authors' pipeline: From reference gene primer amplification, estimates of nucleated cell counts were derived. The table came from immunoSEQ multiplex PCR; TCRdb's copy has only in-frame clones and leaves some out. The D gene and trimming were derived from the DNA, and the V and J assignments and clone size from that table. The sample shows some 150,000 clones, over 80% of them seen only once. The sequence came from a woman of 80 years or more with acute or convalescent COVID-19. The sequenced sample was peripheral blood. The V gene is TRBV19, the J gene TRBJ2-1; maybe TRBD1 (6 bases). This CDR3 reads CASSYRDEQFF. The CDR3 nucleotides read TGTGCCAGTAGTTACAGGGATGAGCAGTTCTTC.